This T cell receptor beta chain was sequenced for a study of blood T cell repertoires in COVID-19. The V gene's germline CDR1 is SGHTA and CDR2 FQGNSA. The ends were cut back, 4 bases at V and 3 bases at J, with 4 bases in the middle. CDR3 length equals 11 residues. Only in-frame clones appear in the TCRdb table, and some are missing; sequencing was by immunoSEQ multiplex PCR. Of roughly 53,000 clones in the sample, approximately 85% are singletons; the top ten hold 14%. This TCR derives from a human donor in a cohort sampled during active COVID-19. The chain is built from TRBV7-2 and TRBJ2-7; D is unclear. Material for sequencing was peripheral blood. For the CDR3, the DNA is TGTGCCAGCAGCTCTTTCTACGAGCAGTACTTC. Translating gives CASSSFYEQYF.